These 28 T cell receptor beta chains were sequenced from one sample in a study of CD8+ T cells in alopecia areata. As to treatment: oral pan-JAK inhibitor, 5-10 mg twice daily. Extraction of RNA preceded its reverse transcription into cDNA, which served as the sequencing template. Sequencing used immunoSEQ multiplex PCR; TCRdb keeps in-frame clones, though not all of them. The data hold some 100,000 clones, with roughly 60% observed a single time. Sequenced here: CD8+ T cells sorted from blood, sampled at week 4, from a patient treated with tofacitinib. These receptors all stem from a human donor with alopecia areata.

The rearrangement links TRBV29-1 to TRBJ1-1, with D maybe TRBD1 (6 bases). The CDR3 is 13 amino acids. Germline CDR1 reads SQVTM; CDR2 reads ANQGSEA. Trimming shortened V by 7 bases and J by 3 bases, and 15 bases separated the two germline ends. CDR3 protein: CSGFGQFYTEAFF. CDR3 DNA: TGCAGCGGCTTCGGACAGTTCTACACTGAAGCTTTCTTT.

The J gene is TRBJ1-2, the V gene TRBV30; no clear D. The CDR3 consists of 14 residues. The V end was cut by 5 bases, the J end by 6 bases, with 19 bases between. Germline-derived CDR1 and CDR2 are GTSNPN and SVGIG (reference sequence). CDR3 in DNA: TGTGCCTGGGATAGGACGGGTCCAGGTGATGGCTACACCTTC. It encodes CAWDRTGPGDGYTF.

The count of this clone is one. The chain has TRBV27 and TRBJ2-5; the D gene could be TRBD1 or TRBD2 (5 bases each). Germline values: CDR1 MNHEY, CDR2 SMNVEV (reference sequence). This CDR3 region has 16 residues. Trimming cost V 2 bases and J 5 bases, with 18 bases left between them. CDR3 amino acids: CASSLGGLLASETQYF. The CDR3 coding sequence is TGTGCCAGCAGTTTAGGGGGTCTTTTGGCGTCCGAGACCCAGTACTTC.

The CDR3 reads CASSWTGHTYEQYF. CDR3 in DNA: TGCGCCAGCAGCTGGACAGGGCATACCTACGAGCAGTACTTC. The chain recombines TRBV4-1 with TRBJ2-7; 8 bases agree with TRBD1. After removal of 5 bases from V and 2 bases from J, the junction contained 5 bases not matched to a gene. Germline V gives CDR1 MGHRA, CDR2 YSYEKL. This CDR3 comprises 14 residues.

V gene TRBV6-5 combines with J gene TRBJ2-5; weak D call: TRBD1 (5 bases). Trimming pared 2 bases from V and 2 bases from J, leaving 9 bases between. Germline values: CDR1 MNHEY, CDR2 SVGAGI. The CDR3 is 14 amino acids. The CDR3 here is CASSYGADQETQYF. In nucleotides, the CDR3 is TGTGCCAGCAGTTACGGGGCAGATCAAGAGACCCAGTACTTC.

The chain carries TRBV4-1 and TRBJ1-6; 7 nucleotides agree with TRBD1. This CDR3 is 18 amino acids long. Trimming removed 2 bases from V and 0 bases from J; junction bases left unmatched: 7. Germline CDR1 is MGHRA and CDR2 is YSYEKL. The CDR3 sequence is CASSQQIQGYSYNSPLHF. CDR3 coding DNA: TGCGCCAGCAGCCAACAAATACAGGGGTACTCCTATAATTCACCCCTCCACTTT.

The V gene is TRBV13, the J gene TRBJ2-7; possible D gene TRBD1, 7 bases. Trimming removed 4 bases from V and 5 bases from J, with 15 bases in between. Germline CDR1 and CDR2: PRHDT and FYEKMQ (reference sequence). CDR3 size: 14 residues. The CDR3 protein is CASSSEGTEDEQYF. The DNA of the CDR3 is TGTGCCAGCAGCTCGGAGGGGACAGAGGACGAGCAGTACTTC.

The chain recombines TRBV30 with TRBJ2-3; D tentatively fits TRBD1 or TRBD2 (6 bases each). V was cut by 7 bases and J by 4 bases, with 21 bases left in between. This CDR3 has 15 amino acids. CDR1 is GTSNPN and CDR2 is SVGIG in the germline V gene (reference sequence). CDR3 coding DNA: TGTGCCTCCCAGGAGGGACAAATTACCCCAGATACGCAGTATTTT. The encoded protein is CASQEGQITPDTQYF.

The genes are TRBV30 and TRBJ2-7; maybe TRBD2 (5 bases). The CDR3 runs 16 residues. V gave up 0 bases and J gave up 4 bases, with 19 bases separating them. Germline-derived CDR1 and CDR2 are GTSNPN and SVGIG (reference sequence). The CDR3, as DNA: TGTGCCTGGAGTGTTCCATACGGGGTCACGGATTACGAGCAGTACTTC. This gives the protein CAWSVPYGVTDYEQYF.

The sample holds a few counts of this clone. J is TRBJ1-2 and V is TRBV4-1; TRBD1 might be the D (6 bases). V was clipped by 1 base and J by 3 bases, with 12 bases between them. This CDR3 comprises 15 residues. CDR1 MGHRA and CDR2 YSYEKL come from the germline V gene. CDR3 nucleotide sequence: TGCGCCAGCAGCCAAGCTGAAGGGGGTCACTATGGCTACACCTTC. This gives the protein CASSQAEGGHYGYTF.

V gene TRBV10-3 combines with J gene TRBJ1-4, with D hard to call. The CDR3 runs 14 residues. With 7 bases removed from V and 6 bases from J, the gap between germline ends came to 15 bases. Germline V gene data show CDR1 as ENHRY and CDR2 as SYGVKD. This CDR3 reads CAIKEGFRDEKLFF. The CDR3 DNA is TGTGCCATCAAGGAAGGTTTTCGGGATGAAAAACTGTTTTTT.

The J gene is TRBJ2-7, the V gene TRBV2; the match to TRBD1 covers 10 bases. Trimming took 2 bases from V and 0 from J; bases not matched to a gene: 13. The CDR3 consists of 19 residues. Germline lookup yields CDR1 SNHLY and CDR2 FYNNEI. CDR3 sequence (DNA): TGTGCCAGCAGTGAACGCGGGCGCGGGACAGGGGTTTCCTCCTACGAGCAGTACTTC. Amino acid sequence: CASSERGRGTGVSSYEQYF.

The rearrangement uses TRBV14 and TRBJ2-5; 12 positions agree with TRBD2. Looked up from germline, CDR1 is SGHDN and CDR2 is FVKESK. The V and J ends lost 1 base and 1 base, in that order; junction bases with no gene match: 13. The length of the CDR3 is 20 residues. In DNA form, the CDR3 reads TGTGCCAGCAGCCAAGTCCTGGGACTAGCGGGCGCTACGATCCAAGAGACCCAGTACTTC. Amino acids: CASSQVLGLAGATIQETQYF.

The chain employs TRBV5-6 and TRBJ2-3; D remains ambiguous. With 0 bases removed from V and 11 bases from J, the gap between germline ends came to 10 bases. The germline V gene has CDR1 SGHDT and CDR2 YYEEEE. The CDR3 covers 12 residues. The CDR3 DNA is TGTGCCAGCAGCTTGGGTGGAGCCGAGCAGTATTTT. Its protein is CASSLGGAEQYF.

The chain uses TRBV27 and TRBJ2-7, with 9 bases identical to TRBD1. CDR1 and CDR2 from the germline V gene are MNHEY and SMNVEV (reference sequence). The CDR3 covers 12 residues. V was pared by 6 bases and J by 3 bases, with 0 bases of the junction left unmatched. Here the CDR3 reads CASRDRGYEQYF. The CDR3 DNA follows: TGTGCCAGCAGGGACAGGGGCTACGAGCAGTACTTC.

This chain connects TRBV25-1 to TRBJ2-2; D gene uncertain. Germline V gene sequence: CDR1 MGHDK, CDR2 SYGVNS. Trimming shortened V by 4 bases and J by 4 bases, and 4 bases separated the two germline ends. The CDR3 totals 12 residues. In DNA, the CDR3 is TGTGCCAGCAGTGGCCTCACCGGGGAGCTGTTTTTT. Translating it yields CASSGLTGELFF.

V usage is TRBV25-1 and J usage is TRBJ2-1; D gene unclear. The germline CDR1 and CDR2 sequences are MGHDK and SYGVNS. The V and J ends lost 1 base and 9 bases respectively, with 13 bases between them. This CDR3 contains 14 residues. The CDR3 DNA reads TGTGCCAGCAGTGAATCGGTGGGGAAGGGTGAGCAGTTCTTC. This sequence encodes CASSESVGKGEQFF. The full variable domain, completed using reference TRBV25-1 and TRBJ2-1, is EADIYQTPRYLVIGTGKKITLECSQTMGHDKMYWYQQDPGMELHLIHYSYGVNSTEKGDLSSESTVSRIRTEHFPLTLESARPSHTSQYLCASSESVGKGEQFFGPGTRLTVL.

This chain links TRBV4-1 with TRBJ2-5; no firm D call. Trimming removed 3 bases from V and 2 bases from J, with 10 bases in between. The CDR3 consists of 14 residues. Germline loops: CDR1 MGHRA, CDR2 YSYEKL. CDR3: CASSQIGGQETQYF. CDR3 in DNA: TGCGCCAGCAGCCAGATCGGCGGTCAAGAGACCCAGTACTTC.

The chain uses TRBV6-1 and TRBJ2-5; 9 bases are shared with TRBD1. The CDR3 loop spans 15 amino acids. Per the germline V gene, CDR1 is MNHNS and CDR2 is SASEGT. The junction had 8 bases not matched to a gene; V was cut back by 4 bases and J by 5 bases. The CDR3 DNA is TGTGCCAGCAGTGCCTGGACAGGGGTAGGCGAGACCCAGTACTTC. This codes for CASSAWTGVGETQYF.

In this sample, this clone turned up a few times. The chain recombines TRBV29-1 with TRBJ1-2; 8 bases map to TRBD1. The CDR3 loop spans 12 amino acids. The V gene's germline CDR1 is SQVTM and CDR2 ANQGSEA. V shed 6 bases, J shed 3 bases, and the junction held 3 bases outside the gene matches. The CDR3 here is CSVTGADYGYTF. In DNA form, the CDR3 reads TGCAGCGTGACAGGGGCCGACTATGGCTACACCTTC.

This sequence joins TRBV29-1 and TRBJ2-3; 8 nucleotides align to TRBD2. Per germline, CDR1 SQVTM and CDR2 ANQGSEA. The length of the CDR3 is 15 residues. The trim removed 6 bases at V and 0 bases at J, leaving 8 bases unmatched. Here the CDR3 DNA reads TGCAGCGTGGGATCGACTAGCGACAGCACAGATACGCAGTATTTT. As protein: CSVGSTSDSTDTQYF.

In DNA form, the CDR3 reads TGTGCCAGCAGTTTAGTACAGGGGCTCACAGATACGCAGTATTTT. Protein product: CASSLVQGLTDTQYF. V and J are TRBV6-5 and TRBJ2-3; 7 positions agree with TRBD1. CDR3 length equals 15 residues. Unmatched junction bases numbered 6, after V lost 4 bases and J lost 2 bases. The V gene's germline CDR1 is MNHEY and CDR2 SVGAGI.

The rearrangement links TRBV7-9 to TRBJ1-2; TRBD1 matches at 8 bases. This CDR3 is 13 amino acids long. Trimming took 5 bases from V and 2 from J; bases not matched to a gene: 1. The germline V gene encodes CDR1 SEHNR and CDR2 FQNEAQ (reference sequence). Written as DNA, the CDR3 is TGTGCCAGCAGCGGACAGGGAAACTATGGCTACACCTTC. Its translation is CASSGQGNYGYTF.

The chain is built from TRBV30 and TRBJ2-7; weak D call: TRBD1 (6 bases). The CDR3 is made up of 12 amino acids. CDR1 and CDR2 from the germline V gene are GTSNPN and SVGIG (reference sequence). The ends were cut back, 3 bases at V and 2 bases at J, with 8 bases in the middle. DNA for the CDR3: TGTGCCTGGAGGAGGACAGCCTACGAGCAGTACTTC. Translation: CAWRRTAYEQYF.

This chain links TRBV4-3 with TRBJ2-1; 8 bases fit TRBD1. This CDR3 is built from 17 residues. V trimming: 1 base; J trimming: 0 bases; junction bases outside the gene matches: 5. Germline V CDR1 and CDR2: LGHNA, YSLEER. CDR3 nucleotide sequence: TGCGCCAGCAGCCAAGCTTCGGACAGGGCCTCCTACAATGAGCAGTTCTTC. This sequence encodes CASSQASDRASYNEQFF.

V is TRBV7-9 and J is TRBJ1-3; no firm D call. V was cut by 5 bases and J by 7 bases, with 12 bases left in between. CDR3 length: 13 residues. Germline V gene sequence: CDR1 SEHNR, CDR2 FQNEAQ (reference sequence). CDR3 sequence: CASSPSASNTIYF. The CDR3 nucleotides are TGTGCCAGCAGCCCTAGCGCCTCGAACACCATATATTTT.

This clone has only a few counts. This sequence joins TRBV5-6 and TRBJ2-1, with 11 bases matching TRBD2. Unmatched junction bases numbered 5, after V lost 2 bases and J lost 7 bases. CDR1 and CDR2 from the germline V gene are SGHDT and YYEEEE. The CDR3 runs 15 residues. The CDR3 DNA reads as TGTGCCAGCAGCTTTAGCGCTAGCGGGGGGAATGAGCAGTTCTTC. Protein product: CASSFSASGGNEQFF.

In its sample, this clone was seen once. The V and J genes are TRBV29-1 and TRBJ2-7; D ambiguous. Germline V gives CDR1 SQVTM, CDR2 ANQGSEA. This CDR3 region has 12 residues. V was pared by 4 bases and J by 4 bases, with 11 bases between. The chain's CDR3 is CSVVVQLYEQYF. The CDR3 DNA sequence: TGCAGCGTTGTCGTTCAGCTTTACGAGCAGTACTTC.